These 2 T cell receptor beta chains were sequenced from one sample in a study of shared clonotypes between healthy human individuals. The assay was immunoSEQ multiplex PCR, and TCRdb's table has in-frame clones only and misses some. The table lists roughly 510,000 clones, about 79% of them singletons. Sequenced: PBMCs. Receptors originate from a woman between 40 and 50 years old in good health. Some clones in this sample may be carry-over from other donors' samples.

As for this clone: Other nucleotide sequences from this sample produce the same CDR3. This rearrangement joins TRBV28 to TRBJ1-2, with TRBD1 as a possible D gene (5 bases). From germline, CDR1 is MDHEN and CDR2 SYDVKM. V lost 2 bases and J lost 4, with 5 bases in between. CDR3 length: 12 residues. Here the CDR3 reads CASSLGGYGYTF. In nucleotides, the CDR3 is TGTGCCAGCAGTTTAGGGGGCTATGGCTACACCTTC.

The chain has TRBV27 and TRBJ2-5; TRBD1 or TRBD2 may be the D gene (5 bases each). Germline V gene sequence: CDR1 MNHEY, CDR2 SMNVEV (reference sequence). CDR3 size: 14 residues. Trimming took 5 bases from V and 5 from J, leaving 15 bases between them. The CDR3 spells CASSPGTRLETQYF. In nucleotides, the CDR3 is TGTGCCAGCAGTCCAGGGACCAGGTTGGAGACCCAGTACTTC.